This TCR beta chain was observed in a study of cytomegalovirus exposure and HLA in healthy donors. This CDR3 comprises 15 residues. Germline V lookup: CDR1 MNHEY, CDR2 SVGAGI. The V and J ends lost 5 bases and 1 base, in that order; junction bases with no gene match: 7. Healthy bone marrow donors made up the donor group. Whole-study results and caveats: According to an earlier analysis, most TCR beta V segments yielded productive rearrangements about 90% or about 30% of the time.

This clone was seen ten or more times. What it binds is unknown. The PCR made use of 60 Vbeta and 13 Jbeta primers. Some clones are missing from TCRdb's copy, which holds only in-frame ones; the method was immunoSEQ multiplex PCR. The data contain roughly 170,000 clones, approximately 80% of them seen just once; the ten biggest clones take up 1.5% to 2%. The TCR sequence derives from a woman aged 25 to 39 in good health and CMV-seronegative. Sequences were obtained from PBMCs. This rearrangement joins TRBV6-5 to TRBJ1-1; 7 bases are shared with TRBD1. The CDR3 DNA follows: TGTGCCAGCAGTACAGGGGCCCACGCGAACACTGAAGCTTTCTTT. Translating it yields CASSTGAHANTEAFF.